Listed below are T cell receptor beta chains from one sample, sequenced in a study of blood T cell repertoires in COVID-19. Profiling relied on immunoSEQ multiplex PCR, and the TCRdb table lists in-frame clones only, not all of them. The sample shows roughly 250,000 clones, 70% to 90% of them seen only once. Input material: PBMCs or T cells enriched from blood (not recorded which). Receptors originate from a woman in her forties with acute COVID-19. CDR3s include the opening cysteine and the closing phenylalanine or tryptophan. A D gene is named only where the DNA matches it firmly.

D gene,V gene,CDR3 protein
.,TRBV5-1,CASSLAGGDQPQHF
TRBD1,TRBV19,CASSIGQGGEQYF
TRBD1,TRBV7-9,CASSPGQGSTGELFF
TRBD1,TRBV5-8,CASSSRQGPYQPQHF
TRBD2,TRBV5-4,CASSYKREATDTQYF
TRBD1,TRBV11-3,CASSRSGGYGYTF
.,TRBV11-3,CASSKYPNSGNTIYF
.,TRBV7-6,CASSSWGEDTQYF
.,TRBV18,CASSPLHDSNQPQHF
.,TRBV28,CASSLMRTANEKLFF
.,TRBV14,CASSQSYNQPQHF
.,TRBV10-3,CAISPTDGGSYEQYF
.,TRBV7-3,CASSTQSTANTGELFF
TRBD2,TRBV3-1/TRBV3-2,CASSPGLAGEEQYF
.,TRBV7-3,CASSLTPGVGSPLHF
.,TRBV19,CASSSAFITDTQYF
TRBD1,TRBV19,CASRMGQGKVEGGYTF
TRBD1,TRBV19,CASSLMTGMVEKLFF
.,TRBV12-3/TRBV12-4,CASSRGTNTEAFF
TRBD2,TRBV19,CASQTSGPYNEQFF
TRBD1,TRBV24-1,CATSETGEETQYF
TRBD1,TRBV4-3,CASSQASGQGYGYTF
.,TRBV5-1,CASSLGGLGQPQHF
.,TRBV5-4,CASSLSYPPEKLFF
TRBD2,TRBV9,CASSPGLAGGDYNEQFF
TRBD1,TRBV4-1,CASSYRTGGTNEKLFF
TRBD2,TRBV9,CASSVLTSAETQYF
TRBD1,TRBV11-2,CASSGTGGGQPQHF
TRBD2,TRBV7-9,CASSSRLAGNMDTQYF
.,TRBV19,CASSRAGARVNEQFF
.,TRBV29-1,CSVERIRGSLEAFF
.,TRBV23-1,CASSQSKSGANVLTF
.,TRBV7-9,CASSSDTWGDRETQYF
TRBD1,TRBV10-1,CASSGLMRGLHNEQFF
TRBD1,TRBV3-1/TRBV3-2,CASSPTGGNQPQHF
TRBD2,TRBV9,CASSHGLAGGSNEQFF
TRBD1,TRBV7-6,CASSPRTGVGNTEAFF
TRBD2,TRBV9,CASSGGRTGLADSYEQYF
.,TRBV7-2,CASSLVLSSTNEKLFF
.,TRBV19,CASSIIGSALYNEQFF